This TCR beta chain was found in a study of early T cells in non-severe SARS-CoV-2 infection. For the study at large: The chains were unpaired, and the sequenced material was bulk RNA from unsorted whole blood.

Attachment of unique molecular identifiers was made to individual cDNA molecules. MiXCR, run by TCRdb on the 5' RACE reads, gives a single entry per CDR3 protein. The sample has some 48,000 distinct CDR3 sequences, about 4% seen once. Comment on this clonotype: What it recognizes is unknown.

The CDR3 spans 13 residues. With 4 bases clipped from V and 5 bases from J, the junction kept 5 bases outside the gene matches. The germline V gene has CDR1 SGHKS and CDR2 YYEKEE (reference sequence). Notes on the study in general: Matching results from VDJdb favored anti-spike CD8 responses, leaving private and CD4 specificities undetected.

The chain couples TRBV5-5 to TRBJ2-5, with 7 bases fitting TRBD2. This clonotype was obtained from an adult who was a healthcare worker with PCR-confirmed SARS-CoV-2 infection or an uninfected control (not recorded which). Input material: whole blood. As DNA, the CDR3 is TGTGCCAGCAGCCGGACTAGGATGGAGACCCAGTACTTC. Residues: CASSRTRMETQYF. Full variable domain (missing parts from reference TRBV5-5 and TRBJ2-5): DAGVTQSPTHLIKTRGQQVTLRCSPISGHKSVSWYQQVLGQGPQFIFQYYEKEERGRGNFPDRFSARQFPNYSSELNVNALLLGDSALYLCASSRTRMETQYFGPGTRLLVL.